This entry lists 26 T cell receptor beta chains sequenced from one sample in a study of Ad26.COV2.S vaccination and SARS-CoV-2 variants. Measured with immunoSEQ multiplex PCR; TCRdb has only the in-frame clones, and not every one. The table shows around 86,000 clones, with approximately 77% occurring only once. The input for sequencing was peripheral blood, taken after recovery from COVID-19. These receptors all come from a human donor who had recovered from COVID-19.

V is TRBV24-1 and J is TRBJ1-4, with D perhaps matching TRBD1 (6 bases). The CDR3 runs 16 residues. Germline V CDR1 and CDR2: KGHDR, SFDVKD. Between the trimmed V and J ends, which lost 3 bases and 6 bases, there was a span of 16 bases. CDR3: CATSDPATGPDEKLFF. CDR3 sequence (DNA): TGTGCCACCAGTGATCCCGCCACAGGGCCGGATGAAAAACTGTTTTTT.

V gene TRBV9 combines with J gene TRBJ2-1; D tentatively reads TRBD1 or TRBD2 (5 bases each). This CDR3 has 16 residues. V gave up 1 base and J gave up 0 bases, with 11 bases separating them. Germline V gives CDR1 SGDLS, CDR2 YYNGEE. For the CDR3, the DNA is TGTGCCAGCAGCGTATCAGGGACGAGCTCCTACAATGAGCAGTTCTTC. Translating gives CASSVSGTSSYNEQFF.

This clone showed up just a few times. The chain links TRBV6-5 to TRBJ1-5, with 8 positions matching TRBD1. Looked up from germline, CDR1 is MNHEY and CDR2 is SVGAGI. This CDR3 comprises 14 residues. The J segment lost 7 bases and the V segment lost 2 bases, leaving 4 bases of the junction unmatched. The CDR3, as DNA: TGTGCCAGCAGTTACGGACAGGGCTACCAGCCCCAGCATTTT. Its protein is CASSYGQGYQPQHF.

This clone was counted a few times. V and J are TRBV24-1 and TRBJ2-1; tentatively, D is TRBD1 (5 bases). Germline lookup yields CDR1 KGHDR and CDR2 SFDVKD. The CDR3 totals 14 residues. Trimming removed 9 bases at V and 10 bases at J, with 21 bases between. The CDR3 sequence is CATASRGLLGEQFF. The DNA of the CDR3 is TGTGCCACCGCTTCTAGGGGTTTGTTGGGAGAGCAGTTCTTC.

CDR3 bases: TGTGCCAGCAGCTCCGGGGGGCGATCTAGCCAAGAGACCCAGTACTTC. This codes for CASSSGGRSSQETQYF. The rearrangement uses TRBV3-1 (or the pseudogene TRBV3-2) and TRBJ2-5; D may be TRBD2 (7 bases). The CDR3 covers 16 residues. CDR1 and CDR2 from the germline V gene are LGHDT and YNNKEL (reference sequence). Trimming took 5 bases from V and 1 from J, leaving 17 bases between them.

The rearrangement uses TRBV6-6 and TRBJ1-2, with 7 bases that match TRBD1. The CDR3 length is 14 residues. The trim removed 4 bases at V and 3 bases at J, leaving 5 bases unmatched. The germline V gene has CDR1 MNHNY and CDR2 SVGAGI (reference sequence). Written as DNA, the CDR3 is TGTGCCAGCAGTTCACCCGACAGGGACTATGGCTACACCTTC. Amino acids: CASSSPDRDYGYTF.

This chain joins TRBV28 and TRBJ2-7, with D maybe TRBD2 (5 bases). The CDR3 is made up of 14 amino acids. V gave up 6 bases and J gave up 3 bases, with 15 bases separating them. CDR1 and CDR2 (germline): MDHEN, SYDVKM. The CDR3 DNA reads TGTGCCAGCAGCGAAACCGGGATACTCTACGAGCAGTACTTC. Its protein is CASSETGILYEQYF.

The chain uses TRBV25-1 and TRBJ2-7; perhaps TRBD2 as D (5 bases). Deletions cut 2 bases from V and 3 bases from J, with 14 bases between. This CDR3 contains 15 residues. Germline V gene sequence: CDR1 MGHDK, CDR2 SYGVNS. The CDR3 spells CASSEAGSWDYEQYF. In DNA, the CDR3 is TGTGCCAGCAGTGAAGCGGGTTCGTGGGACTACGAGCAGTACTTC.

The V call is TRBV7-9, the J call TRBJ1-2; D unresolved. Germline V gives CDR1 SEHNR, CDR2 FQNEAQ (reference sequence). The CDR3 runs 14 residues. Trimming removed 1 base from V and 8 bases from J, with 14 bases in between. As DNA, the CDR3 is TGTGCCAGCAGCTTAGGTCGGCTCCATACGGGCTACACCTTC. It specifies CASSLGRLHTGYTF.

This clone was recorded a few times. The J gene is TRBJ2-2, the V gene TRBV9; D is unresolved. V lost 2 bases, J lost 2 bases, and 1 base lay in between. This CDR3 is built from 12 residues. Germline assignment: CDR1 SGDLS and CDR2 YYNGEE. CDR3 coding DNA: TGTGCCAGCAGCGTTAACACCGGGGAGCTGTTTTTT. It codes for CASSVNTGELFF.

A note on this clone: Mismatch with germline at one junction end may stem from a read error. V usage is TRBV28 and J usage is TRBJ2-1; 8 bases match TRBD1. The germline V gene has CDR1 MDHEN and CDR2 SYDVKM. The CDR3 spans 15 residues. The CDR3 reads CASKRVRDRTNEQFF. The CDR3 DNA is TGTGCGAGCAAAAGGGTCCGGGACAGGACCAATGAGCAGTTCTTC.

The chain couples TRBV6-5 to TRBJ2-7, with TRBD2 matching 7 bases. Germline-derived CDR1 and CDR2 are MNHEY and SVGAGI. V gave up 11 bases and J gave up 3 bases; unmatched junction bases: 7. The length of the CDR3 is 12 residues. CDR3 amino acids: CAGAGRDYEQYF. CDR3 DNA: TGTGCCGGGGCAGGGAGGGACTACGAGCAGTACTTC.

V usage is TRBV6-5 and J usage is TRBJ1-2; D unclear. Germline assignment: CDR1 MNHEY and CDR2 SVGAGI. With 6 bases removed from V and 4 bases from J, the gap between germline ends came to 15 bases. This CDR3 spans 14 amino acids. This chain's CDR3 is CASRSAFTVYGYTF. CDR3 coding DNA: TGTGCCAGCAGGTCAGCGTTTACGGTCTATGGCTACACCTTC.

This clone was seen just once. The chain carries TRBV5-6 and TRBJ2-2; D is ambiguous. Per the germline V gene, CDR1 is SGHDT and CDR2 is YYEEEE. The CDR3 is 14 residues long. The V end lost 2 bases, the J end lost 1 base, and 6 bases lay between the germline ends. CDR3 region: CASSFQMNTGELFF. The CDR3 DNA reads as TGTGCCAGCAGCTTTCAGATGAACACCGGGGAGCTGTTTTTT.

The chain couples TRBV15 to TRBJ2-6; no clear D gene. This CDR3 has 19 amino acids. Germline assignment: CDR1 LNHNV and CDR2 YYDKDF (reference sequence). Between the trimmed V and J ends, which lost 0 bases and 0 bases, there was a span of 15 bases. The CDR3 nucleotides read TGTGCCACCAGCAGAGAGGGCGGTCCGGGTAGCTCTGGGGCCAACGTCCTGACTTTC. This encodes CATSREGGPGSSGANVLTF.

This chain links TRBV19 with TRBJ1-3; unclear D gene. Per the germline V gene, CDR1 is LNHDA and CDR2 is SQIVND (reference sequence). The CDR3 is 13 amino acids. Trimming removed 6 bases at V and 0 bases at J, with 6 bases between. The CDR3 DNA follows: TGTGCCAGTAGCCAGGACTCTGGAAACACCATATATTTT. Translated: CASSQDSGNTIYF.

This clone appeared a few times. The J gene is TRBJ2-5, the V gene TRBV11-3, with TRBD2 matching over 8 bases. This CDR3 region has 17 residues. The junction had 13 bases not matched to a gene; V was cut back by 5 bases and J by 2 bases. Germline CDR1 is SGHNT and CDR2 is YENEEA. The CDR3 nucleotides read TGTGCCAGCAGCAGAAGGAGCGGGGGAGCTGAACAAGAGACCCAGTACTTC. Translating gives CASSRRSGGAEQETQYF.

V gene TRBV7-9 combines with J gene TRBJ2-2; 9 bases match TRBD1. Germline CDR1 reads SEHNR; CDR2 reads FQNEAQ (reference sequence). Trimming took 5 bases from V and 5 from J; bases not matched to a gene: 9. This CDR3 is built from 16 residues. The CDR3 bases are TGTGCCAGCAGCCGTACCGGGACAGGGAAAACCGGGGAGCTGTTTTTT. This sequence encodes CASSRTGTGKTGELFF.

The chain is built from TRBV11-1 and TRBJ2-5; no clear D. Looked up from germline, CDR1 is SGHAT and CDR2 is FQDESV (reference sequence). Deletions cut 5 bases from V and 4 bases from J, with 8 bases between. The CDR3 consists of 12 residues. The CDR3 bases are TGTGCCAGCAGCAACCCGGGAGAGACCCAGTACTTC. Protein sequence: CASSNPGETQYF.

CDR3 coding DNA: TGTGCCAGCAGCCATGTTCCGACTAGCGGCCACACCGGGGAGCTGTTTTTT. It is translated as CASSHVPTSGHTGELFF. The rearrangement links TRBV3-1 (or the pseudogene TRBV3-2) to TRBJ2-2, with 9 bases matching TRBD2. The germline V gene has CDR1 LGHDT and CDR2 YNNKEL (reference sequence). The CDR3 extends over 17 amino acids. J gave up 3 bases and V 3 bases, and 8 bases lay outside the gene matches.

The rearrangement links TRBV19 to TRBJ2-7; TRBD1 is a possible D gene (5 bases). Germline CDR1 and CDR2: LNHDA and SQIVND (reference sequence). The CDR3 sequence is 13 residues long. The V end was cut by 6 bases, the J end by 6 bases, with 15 bases between. The CDR3 spells CASSNLRVGEQYF. The CDR3 DNA follows: TGTGCCAGTAGCAACCTCAGGGTCGGCGAGCAGTACTTC. Combining the CDR3 with reference TRBV19 and TRBJ2-7 gives the whole variable domain DGGITQSPKYLFRKEGQNVTLSCEQNLNHDAMYWYRQDPGQGLRLIYYSQIVNDFQKGDIAEGYSVSREKKESFPLTVTSAQKNPTAFYLCASSNLRVGEQYFGPGTRLTVT.

This clone was recorded many times. The J gene is TRBJ1-5, the V gene TRBV7-8; possibly TRBD1 for D (5 bases). This CDR3 is built from 15 residues. The germline CDR1 and CDR2 sequences are SGHVS and FQNEAQ. The V end lost 8 bases, the J end lost 2 bases, and 16 bases lay between the germline ends. The CDR3 nucleotides are TGTGCCAGCGCAGAGGCAGGGAATGGCAATCAGCCCCAGCATTTT. Amino acid sequence: CASAEAGNGNQPQHF.

The CDR3 DNA is TGTGCCAGCAGCGAGAGGACTATTAACAATGAGCAGTTCTTC. Translation gives CASSERTINNEQFF. V is TRBV9 and J is TRBJ2-1; tentative D call: TRBD2 (6 bases). Trimming left V 3 bases short and J 5 bases short, with 12 bases between. The CDR3 runs to 14 residues. CDR1 is SGDLS, CDR2 YYNGEE, per germline.

The J gene is TRBJ2-1, the V gene TRBV7-3; tentative D call: TRBD2 (5 bases). This CDR3 region has 15 residues. Germline assignment: CDR1 SGHTA and CDR2 FQGTGA. V shed 2 bases and J shed 1 base, with 9 bases lying between them. The CDR3 nucleotides are TGTGCCAGCAGCTTAGGGCGGGTTTCCTACAATGAGCAGTTCTTC. It translates to CASSLGRVSYNEQFF.

This clone showed up just a few times. V is TRBV29-1 and J is TRBJ1-2, with D unresolved. CDR1 SQVTM and CDR2 ANQGSEA come from the germline V gene. V lost 3 bases and J lost 8, with 7 bases in between. This CDR3 region has 10 residues. The CDR3 nucleotides read TGCAGCGTTGAGAGCCCCGGCTACACCTTC. Translated, it gives CSVESPGYTF.

The gene calls are TRBV11-3 and TRBJ2-3, with no clear D. V was trimmed by 3 bases and J by 0 bases, leaving 7 bases between them. Germline V gene lookup returns CDR1 SGHNT and CDR2 YENEEA. This CDR3 has 14 residues. CDR3 nucleotides: TGTGCCAGCAGCTTCGTCGGCAGCACAGATACGCAGTATTTT. It is translated as CASSFVGSTDTQYF.